Listed below are T cell receptor beta chains from one sample, sequenced in a study of Graves' ophthalmopathy and Graves' hyperthyroidism. TCRdb fed the multiplex PCR reads into MiXCR, producing one record per CDR3 protein. The sample contains about 180,000 distinct CDR3 sequences, over 35% of which appear only once. Sequencing was done on a sample of peripheral blood. These receptors were obtained from a woman in her thirties or forties with Graves' ophthalmopathy. The CDR3 runs from the conserved cysteine through the conserved F or W. A row's size may be missing; if present it is once, few, many or a size class.

abundance: many
v_gene: TRBV12-3/TRBV12-4
j_gene: TRBJ1-1
CDR3aa: CASSLEFTEAFF

abundance: NA
v_gene: TRBV6-1
j_gene: TRBJ2-7
CDR3aa: CASHERREKQYF

abundance: NA
v_gene: TRBV6-1
j_gene: TRBJ2-7
CDR3aa: CASREVGGDEQYF

abundance: many
v_gene: TRBV3-1
j_gene: TRBJ1-1
CDR3aa: CASGQVDRNTEAFF

abundance: many
v_gene: TRBV27
j_gene: TRBJ2-5
CDR3aa: CASSAGTLQETQYF

abundance: many
v_gene: TRBV3-1
j_gene: TRBJ2-5
CDR3aa: CASSQDQRTQYF

abundance: NA
v_gene: TRBV28
j_gene: TRBJ1-1
CDR3aa: CASSPNNRGAFF

abundance: many
v_gene: TRBV19
j_gene: TRBJ2-3
CDR3aa: CASSIRLAGGADTQYF

abundance: NA
v_gene: TRBV7-2
j_gene: TRBJ2-5
CDR3aa: CASSAPRTGGGETQYF

abundance: once
v_gene: TRBV28
j_gene: TRBJ2-7
CDR3aa: CASNLAGVPYEQYF

abundance: many
v_gene: TRBV6-2/TRBV6-3
j_gene: TRBJ2-7
CDR3aa: CASRPGTSGGYEQYF

abundance: NA
v_gene: TRBV29-1
j_gene: TRBJ1-2
CDR3aa: CSVSPGAGYGYTF

abundance: many
v_gene: TRBV11-2
j_gene: TRBJ2-7
CDR3aa: CASSFGQFYEQYF

abundance: NA
v_gene: TRBV10-3
j_gene: TRBJ2-7
CDR3aa: CAIGAGSAYEQYF

abundance: NA
v_gene: TRBV5-1
j_gene: TRBJ1-2
CDR3aa: CASSPTGRNYGYTF

abundance: NA
v_gene: TRBV6-2/TRBV6-3
j_gene: TRBJ2-2
CDR3aa: CASSYPTGGWTGELFF

abundance: NA
v_gene: TRBV7-8
j_gene: TRBJ2-7
CDR3aa: CASSLGRLDSNEQYF

abundance: many
v_gene: TRBV7-1
j_gene: TRBJ1-2
CDR3aa: CASSSARGLAGYTF

abundance: many
v_gene: TRBV11-3
j_gene: TRBJ1-2
CDR3aa: CASSSGDNYGYTF

abundance: many
v_gene: TRBV6-2/TRBV6-3
j_gene: TRBJ2-7
CDR3aa: CASSPRAYEQYF

abundance: many
v_gene: TRBV10-3
j_gene: TRBJ2-7
CDR3aa: CAISENRDSYEQYF

abundance: many
v_gene: TRBV6-2/TRBV6-3
j_gene: TRBJ2-2
CDR3aa: CASRGDGLSLTGELFF

abundance: many
v_gene: TRBV28
j_gene: TRBJ2-4
CDR3aa: CASSPTRLAKNIQYF

abundance: many
v_gene: TRBV5-5
j_gene: TRBJ1-6
CDR3aa: CASSGDRGRPNSPLHF

abundance: NA
v_gene: TRBV10-3
j_gene: TRBJ2-2
CDR3aa: CAIRTSGVNTGELFF

abundance: NA
v_gene: TRBV4-1
j_gene: TRBJ1-5
CDR3aa: CASSQVQGEAQPQHF

abundance: NA
v_gene: TRBV2
j_gene: TRBJ2-7
CDR3aa: CASSLVLDTENRQYF

abundance: NA
v_gene: TRBV28
j_gene: TRBJ2-7
CDR3aa: CASSFRKLEQYF

abundance: NA
v_gene: TRBV30
j_gene: TRBJ1-1
CDR3aa: CAWSGTVNTEAFF

abundance: many
v_gene: TRBV20-1
j_gene: TRBJ1-1
CDR3aa: CSAEGNMNTEAFF

abundance: NA
v_gene: TRBV30
j_gene: TRBJ1-1
CDR3aa: CAWSGEGLNTEAFF

abundance: NA
v_gene: TRBV28
j_gene: TRBJ2-7
CDR3aa: CASSRLAGGPLYYEGYF

abundance: many
v_gene: TRBV10-3
j_gene: TRBJ2-2
CDR3aa: CAGNGGKNTGELFF

abundance: many
v_gene: TRBV19
j_gene: TRBJ1-1
CDR3aa: CASSPDGATRGEAFF

abundance: NA
v_gene: TRBV10-3
j_gene: TRBJ2-7
CDR3aa: CAISGGRTSVAYEQYF

abundance: NA
v_gene: TRBV28
j_gene: TRBJ2-7
CDR3aa: CASHSSREHYEQYF

abundance: many
v_gene: TRBV11-2
j_gene: TRBJ2-2
CDR3aa: CASSTGHPGYNTGELFF

abundance: NA
v_gene: TRBV6-2/TRBV6-3
j_gene: TRBJ1-5
CDR3aa: CASSYPPGQGSRVNQPQHF

abundance: NA
v_gene: TRBV11-2
j_gene: TRBJ2-3
CDR3aa: CASSRYGTGRPDTQYF

abundance: few
v_gene: TRBV6-1
j_gene: TRBJ2-7
CDR3aa: CASSLREKAGGPYEQYF

abundance: many
v_gene: TRBV7-8
j_gene: TRBJ1-2
CDR3aa: CASSLAGVTGYGYTF

abundance: NA
v_gene: TRBV4-3
j_gene: TRBJ1-1
CDR3aa: CASSPAWSTEAFF

abundance: many
v_gene: TRBV2
j_gene: TRBJ1-2
CDR3aa: CASRTDTYGYTF

abundance: many
v_gene: TRBV11-2
j_gene: TRBJ1-1
CDR3aa: CASSFTGMNTEAFF

abundance: NA
v_gene: TRBV19
j_gene: TRBJ2-7
CDR3aa: CATSLAGGPREQYF

abundance: many
v_gene: TRBV6-5
j_gene: TRBJ1-6
CDR3aa: CASSYSETGGESPLHF

abundance: NA
v_gene: TRBV6-1
j_gene: TRBJ2-7
CDR3aa: CASRATASGGSYEQYF

abundance: few
v_gene: TRBV6-2/TRBV6-3
j_gene: NA
CDR3aa: CASSPSGQGYEQYF

abundance: NA
v_gene: TRBV10-2
j_gene: TRBJ1-5
CDR3aa: CASSGHLSQPQHF

abundance: NA
v_gene: TRBV12-3/TRBV12-4
j_gene: TRBJ2-5
CDR3aa: CANSHGGLAGRETQYF

abundance: many
v_gene: TRBV20-1
j_gene: TRBJ1-1
CDR3aa: CSAGQGGDTEAFF

abundance: many
v_gene: TRBV24-1
j_gene: TRBJ2-5
CDR3aa: CATSDSPTRETQYF

abundance: NA
v_gene: TRBV4-3
j_gene: TRBJ1-3
CDR3aa: CASSQDQGPISGNTIYF